The entry that follows covers one TCR beta chain sequence. CDR1 MNHNS and CDR2 SASEGT come from the germline V gene. This CDR3 comprises 15 residues. Trimming left V 2 bases short and J 1 base short, with 11 bases between. Original processing notes: Researchers report that nucleated cell counts were estimated from reference gene primer amplification. Repertoires were generated with immunoSEQ multiplex PCR, while TCRdb's copy carries only in-frame clones and drops some. That table is the source of V, J and clone size, and D and trimming were worked out from the DNA. Of approximately 210,000 clones listed, roughly 81% are singletons. This sample was included in a study of blood T cell repertoires in COVID-19. Background on the study: The United States, Italy and Spain were the sources of the acute and convalescent COVID-19 samples. PBMCs, B-cell-depleted T cells, or T cells provided the cDNA or gDNA that made up the material.

The sequenced sample was peripheral blood. V and J are TRBV6-1 and TRBJ2-5; D may be TRBD2 (5 bases). The sequence was collected from a woman aged 65 to 85 with active or convalescent COVID-19. CDR3 amino acids: CASSETERIQETQYF. The CDR3 DNA follows: TGTGCCAGCAGTGAAACCGAGCGGATCCAAGAGACCCAGTACTTC.